What follows describes a single TCR beta chain. What it binds is not known. The data are from a study of cytomegalovirus exposure and HLA in healthy donors. Study-wide results and limits: A previous analysis found most TCR beta V segments productive roughly 87% or roughly 30% of the time. Among TCR sequences, most were rare, though some public TCRs appeared in many donors. The likely origin of a cluster of highly shared sequence variants was a sequencing artifact.

Both 60 Vbeta primers and 13 Jbeta primers went into the PCR. Per the original data handling: A later analysis counted approximately 80 million unique TCR beta chains, around 10 million shared. The protocol was immunoSEQ multiplex PCR, while the TCRdb copy is restricted to in-frame clones and leaves out a portion. That table furnishes V, J and clone size, whereas the DNA furnished D and trimming. The sample has 150,000 to 200,000 clones; approximately 85% are singletons. The ends were cut back, 1 base at V and 0 bases at J, with 7 bases in the middle. Germline V gene data show CDR1 as MNHEY and CDR2 as SMNVEV (reference sequence). The CDR3 is 14 residues long.

V gene TRBV27 combines with J gene TRBJ2-7; no clear D gene. The specimen was PBMCs. This sequence originates from a woman in her forties or fifties in good health and CMV-seronegative. CDR3 amino acids: CASSLFADSYEQYF. The CDR3 DNA reads TGTGCCAGCAGTTTATTCGCGGACTCCTACGAGCAGTACTTC.